This T cell receptor beta chain was retrieved from a study of T cells in Graves' hyperthyroidism and ophthalmopathy. About the study: Peripheral blood was taken when the disease was first diagnosed, before any treatment began.

This clonotype was seen many times. RNA transcripts gave rise to amplified TCR beta CDR3 regions. A set of HTBI primers served as the primers for a first-round RT-PCR of the TCR CDR3. TCRdb passed the multiplex PCR reads through MiXCR, listing each CDR3 protein once. This sample has a few hundred thousand distinct CDR3 sequences; about a fifth occur once, and the top ten carry around 4%. This receptor was obtained from a woman aged 18 to 35 with Graves' hyperthyroidism. Specimen: blood.

CDR3 region: CAWRPTSGRNQETQYF. In DNA form, the CDR3 reads TGTGCCTGGAGACCAACTAGCGGGCGTAACCAAGAGACCCAGTACTTC. The gene calls are TRBV30 and TRBJ2-5; TRBD2 agrees at 9 bases. This CDR3 is built from 16 residues. The germline V gene has CDR1 GTSNPN and CDR2 SVGIG (reference sequence). The ends lost 3 bases at V and 0 bases at J; junction bases unmatched: 8.